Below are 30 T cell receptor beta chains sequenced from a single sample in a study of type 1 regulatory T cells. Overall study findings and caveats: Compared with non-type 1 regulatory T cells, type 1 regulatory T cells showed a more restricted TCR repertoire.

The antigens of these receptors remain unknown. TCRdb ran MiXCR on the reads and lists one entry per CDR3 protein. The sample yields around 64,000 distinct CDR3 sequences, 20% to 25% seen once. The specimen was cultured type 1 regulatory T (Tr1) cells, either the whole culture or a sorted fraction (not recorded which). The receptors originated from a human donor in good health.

CDR3 sequence: CATTPTGPTDTQYF. The DNA for the CDR3 is TGTGCCACCACTCCAACAGGCCCCACAGATACGCAGTATTTT. J is TRBJ2-3 and V is TRBV10-3, with TRBD1 as a possible D gene (5 bases). Trimming removed 10 bases from V and 2 bases from J, with 16 bases in between. The CDR3 has 14 amino acids. The germline V gene has CDR1 ENHRY and CDR2 SYGVKD.

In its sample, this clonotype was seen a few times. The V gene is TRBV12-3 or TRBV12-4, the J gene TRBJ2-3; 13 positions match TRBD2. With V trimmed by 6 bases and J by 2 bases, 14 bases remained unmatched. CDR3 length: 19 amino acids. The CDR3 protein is CASSPTGLAGEDYTDTQYF. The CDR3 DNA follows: TGTGCCAGCAGCCCTACTGGACTAGCGGGAGAGGACTACACAGATACGCAGTATTTT.

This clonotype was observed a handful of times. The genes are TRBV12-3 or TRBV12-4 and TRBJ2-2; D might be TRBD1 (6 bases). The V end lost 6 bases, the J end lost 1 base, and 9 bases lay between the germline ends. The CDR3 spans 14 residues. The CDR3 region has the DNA TGTGCCAGCAGATTACAGGGGAACACCGGGGAGCTGTTTTTT. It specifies CASRLQGNTGELFF.

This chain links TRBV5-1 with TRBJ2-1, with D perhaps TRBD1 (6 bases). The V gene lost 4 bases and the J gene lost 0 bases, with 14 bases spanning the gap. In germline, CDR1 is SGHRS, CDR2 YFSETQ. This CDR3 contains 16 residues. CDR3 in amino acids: CASSPGHGTSYNEQFF. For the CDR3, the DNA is TGCGCCAGCAGCCCGGGACACGGCACCTCCTACAATGAGCAGTTCTTC.

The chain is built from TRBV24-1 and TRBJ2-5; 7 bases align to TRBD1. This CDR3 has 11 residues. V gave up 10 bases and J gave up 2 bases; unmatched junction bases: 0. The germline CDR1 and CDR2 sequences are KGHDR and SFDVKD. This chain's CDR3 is CATGQQETQYF. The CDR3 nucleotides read TGTGCCACGGGACAGCAAGAGACCCAGTACTTC.

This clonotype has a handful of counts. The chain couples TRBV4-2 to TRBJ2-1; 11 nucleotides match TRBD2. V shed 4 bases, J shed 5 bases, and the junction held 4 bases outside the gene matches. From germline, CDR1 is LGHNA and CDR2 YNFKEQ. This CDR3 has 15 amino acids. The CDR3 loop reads CASSRGTSGDNEQFF. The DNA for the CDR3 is TGTGCCAGCAGCCGCGGGACTAGCGGAGACAATGAGCAGTTCTTC.

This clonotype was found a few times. The CDR3, as DNA: TGCAGTGCTAGAGTTTTGAGCTCCTACAATGAGCAGTTCTTC. It encodes CSARVLSSYNEQFF. This chain uses TRBV20-1 with TRBJ2-1; D unclear. This CDR3 is built from 14 residues. Germline V gene lookup returns CDR1 DFQATT and CDR2 SNEGSKA (reference sequence). V dropped 1 base and J dropped 0 bases, with 7 bases sitting between them.

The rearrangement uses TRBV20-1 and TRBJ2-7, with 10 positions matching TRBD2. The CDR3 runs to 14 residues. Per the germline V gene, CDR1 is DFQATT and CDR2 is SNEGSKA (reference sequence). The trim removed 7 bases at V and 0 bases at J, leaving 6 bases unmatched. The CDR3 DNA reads TGCAGTGGCTTAGCGGGAGGTAACTCCTACGAGCAGTACTTC. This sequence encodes CSGLAGGNSYEQYF.

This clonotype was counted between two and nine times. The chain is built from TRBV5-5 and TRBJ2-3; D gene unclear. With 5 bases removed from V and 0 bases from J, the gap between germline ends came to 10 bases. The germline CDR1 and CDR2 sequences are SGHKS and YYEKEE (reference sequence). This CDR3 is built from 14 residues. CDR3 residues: CASSSGGSTDTQYF. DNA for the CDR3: TGTGCCAGCAGTAGTGGTGGGAGCACAGATACGCAGTATTTT.

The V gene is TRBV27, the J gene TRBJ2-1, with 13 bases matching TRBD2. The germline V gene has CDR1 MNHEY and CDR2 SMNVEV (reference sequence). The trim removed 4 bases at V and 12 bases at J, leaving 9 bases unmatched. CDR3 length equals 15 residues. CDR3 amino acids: CASSSPGLAGFGQFF. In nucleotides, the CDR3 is TGTGCCAGCAGTTCCCCGGGACTAGCGGGGTTTGGGCAGTTCTTC.

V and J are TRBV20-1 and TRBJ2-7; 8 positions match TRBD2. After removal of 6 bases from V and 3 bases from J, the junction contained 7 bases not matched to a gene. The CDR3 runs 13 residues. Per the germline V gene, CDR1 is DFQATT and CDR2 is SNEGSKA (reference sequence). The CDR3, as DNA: TGCAGTGCCTTACTAGCGGTTAACTACGAGCAGTACTTC. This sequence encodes CSALLAVNYEQYF.

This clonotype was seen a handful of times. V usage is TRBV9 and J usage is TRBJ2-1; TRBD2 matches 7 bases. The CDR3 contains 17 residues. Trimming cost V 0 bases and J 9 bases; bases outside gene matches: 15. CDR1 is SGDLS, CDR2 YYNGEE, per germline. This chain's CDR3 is CASSVEEGGRGEGEQFF. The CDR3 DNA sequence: TGTGCCAGCAGCGTAGAAGAGGGTGGGAGGGGTGAGGGTGAGCAGTTCTTC.

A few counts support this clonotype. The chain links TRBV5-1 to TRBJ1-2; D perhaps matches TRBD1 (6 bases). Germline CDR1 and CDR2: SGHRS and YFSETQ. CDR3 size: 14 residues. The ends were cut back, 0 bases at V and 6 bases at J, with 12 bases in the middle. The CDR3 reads CASSLGTGTHGYTF. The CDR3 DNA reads TGCGCCAGCAGCTTGGGAACAGGGACCCATGGCTACACCTTC.

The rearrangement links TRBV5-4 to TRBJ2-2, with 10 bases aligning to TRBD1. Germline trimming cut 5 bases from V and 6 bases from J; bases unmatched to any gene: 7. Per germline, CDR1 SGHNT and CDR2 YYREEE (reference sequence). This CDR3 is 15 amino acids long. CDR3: CASRYGTGASGELFF. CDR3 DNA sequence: TGTGCCAGCAGGTACGGGACAGGGGCATCCGGGGAGCTGTTTTTT.

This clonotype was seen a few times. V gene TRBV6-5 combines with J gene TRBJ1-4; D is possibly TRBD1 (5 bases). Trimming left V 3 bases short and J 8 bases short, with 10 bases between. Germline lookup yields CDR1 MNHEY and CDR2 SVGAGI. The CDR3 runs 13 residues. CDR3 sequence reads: CASSYFWGEKLFF. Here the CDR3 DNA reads TGTGCCAGCAGTTATTTCTGGGGGGAAAAACTGTTTTTT.

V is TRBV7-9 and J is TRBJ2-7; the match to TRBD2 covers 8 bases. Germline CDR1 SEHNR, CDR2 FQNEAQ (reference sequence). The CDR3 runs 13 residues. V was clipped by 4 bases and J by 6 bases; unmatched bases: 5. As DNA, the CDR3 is TGTGCCAGCAGCTCAGCGGGAGAAAGCGAGCAGTACTTC. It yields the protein CASSSAGESEQYF.

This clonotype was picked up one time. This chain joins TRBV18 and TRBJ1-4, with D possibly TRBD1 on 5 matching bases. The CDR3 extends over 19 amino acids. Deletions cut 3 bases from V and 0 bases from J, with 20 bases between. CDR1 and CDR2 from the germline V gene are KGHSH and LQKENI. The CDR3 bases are TGTGCCAGCTCACCGTCCCGTGGGGCCGCCACCCCAACTAATGAAAAACTGTTTTTT. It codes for CASSPSRGAATPTNEKLFF.

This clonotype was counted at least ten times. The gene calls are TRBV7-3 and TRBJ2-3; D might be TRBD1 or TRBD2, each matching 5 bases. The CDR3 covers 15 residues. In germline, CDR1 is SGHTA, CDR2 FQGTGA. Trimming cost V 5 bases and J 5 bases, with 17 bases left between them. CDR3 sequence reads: CASSPGHSGGDTQYF. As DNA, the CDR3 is TGTGCCAGCAGCCCAGGACACTCCGGAGGAGATACGCAGTATTTT. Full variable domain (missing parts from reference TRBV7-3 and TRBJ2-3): GAGVSQTPSNKVTEKGKYVELRCDPISGHTALYWYRQSLGQGPEFLIYFQGTGAADDSGLPNDRFFAVRPEGSVSTLKIQRTERGDSAVYLCASSPGHSGGDTQYFGPGTRLTVL.

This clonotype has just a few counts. The CDR3 loop reads CASSLDGMGLRDQYF. The CDR3, as DNA: TGTGCCAGCAGCTTAGACGGGATGGGGCTCCGCGACCAGTACTTC. The genes are TRBV7-2 and TRBJ2-7; D is tentatively TRBD1 or TRBD2 (5 bases each). Germline V gene data show CDR1 as SGHTA and CDR2 as FQGNSA. CDR3 size: 15 residues. V lost 1 base to trimming and J lost 10 bases, with 20 bases between them.

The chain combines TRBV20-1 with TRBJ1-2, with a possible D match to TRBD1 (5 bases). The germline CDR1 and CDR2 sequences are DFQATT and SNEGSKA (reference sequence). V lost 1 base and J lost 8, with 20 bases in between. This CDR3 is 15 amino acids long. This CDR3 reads CSARGPGGEERGYTF. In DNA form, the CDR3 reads TGCAGTGCTAGAGGTCCGGGGGGGGAAGAAAGGGGCTACACCTTC.

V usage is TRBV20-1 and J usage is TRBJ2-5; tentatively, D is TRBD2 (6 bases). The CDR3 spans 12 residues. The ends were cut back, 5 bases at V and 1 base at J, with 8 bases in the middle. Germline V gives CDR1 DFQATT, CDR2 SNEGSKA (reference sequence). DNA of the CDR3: TGCAGTGCTGACGGGAGCCAAGAGACCCAGTACTTC. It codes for CSADGSQETQYF.

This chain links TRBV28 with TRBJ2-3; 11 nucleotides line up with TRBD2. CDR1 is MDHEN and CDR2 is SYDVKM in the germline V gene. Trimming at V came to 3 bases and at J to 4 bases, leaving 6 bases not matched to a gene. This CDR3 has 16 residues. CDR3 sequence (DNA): TGTGCCAGCAGTTTGCATACTAGCGGGAGTGCAGATACGCAGTATTTT. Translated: CASSLHTSGSADTQYF. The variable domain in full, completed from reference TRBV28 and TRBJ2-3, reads DVKVTQSSRYLVKRTGEKVFLECVQDMDHENMFWYRQDPGLGLRLIYFSYDVKMKEKGDIPEGYSVSREKKERFSLILESASTNQTSMYLCASSLHTSGSADTQYFGPGTRLTVL.

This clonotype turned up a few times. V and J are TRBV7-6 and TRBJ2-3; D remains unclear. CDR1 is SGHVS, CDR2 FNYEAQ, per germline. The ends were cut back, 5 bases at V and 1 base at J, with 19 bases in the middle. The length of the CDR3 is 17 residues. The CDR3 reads CASSLHTGSARTDTQYF. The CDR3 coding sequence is TGTGCCAGCAGCCTCCATACTGGCAGCGCGCGCACAGATACGCAGTATTTT.

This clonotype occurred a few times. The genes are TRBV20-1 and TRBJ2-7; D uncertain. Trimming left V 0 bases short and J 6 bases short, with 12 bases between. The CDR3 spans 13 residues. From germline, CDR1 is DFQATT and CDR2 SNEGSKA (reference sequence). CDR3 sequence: CSARESARTEQYF. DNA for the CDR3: TGCAGTGCTAGAGAGTCGGCTAGGACCGAGCAGTACTTC.

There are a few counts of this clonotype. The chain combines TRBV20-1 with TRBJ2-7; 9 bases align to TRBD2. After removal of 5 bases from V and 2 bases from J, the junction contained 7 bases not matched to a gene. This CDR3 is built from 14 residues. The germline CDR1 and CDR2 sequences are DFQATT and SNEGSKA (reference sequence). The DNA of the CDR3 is TGCAGTGCTCATCTAGCGGGAAGCGCCTACGAGCAGTACTTC. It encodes CSAHLAGSAYEQYF.

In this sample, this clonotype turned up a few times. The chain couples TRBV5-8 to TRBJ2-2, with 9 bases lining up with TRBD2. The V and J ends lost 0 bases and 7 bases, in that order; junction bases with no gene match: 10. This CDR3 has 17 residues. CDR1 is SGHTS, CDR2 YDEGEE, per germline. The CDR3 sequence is CASSLVVAGARSGELFF. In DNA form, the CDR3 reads TGTGCCAGCAGCTTGGTGGTAGCGGGAGCGCGGAGCGGGGAGCTGTTTTTT.

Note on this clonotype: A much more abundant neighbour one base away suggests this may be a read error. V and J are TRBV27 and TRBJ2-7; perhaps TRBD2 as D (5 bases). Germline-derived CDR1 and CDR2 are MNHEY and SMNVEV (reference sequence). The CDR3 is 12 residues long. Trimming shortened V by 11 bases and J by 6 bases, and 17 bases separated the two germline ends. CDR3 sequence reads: CAGGREAGEQYF. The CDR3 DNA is TGTGCCGGCGGCCGGGAAGCAGGCGAGCAGTACTTC.

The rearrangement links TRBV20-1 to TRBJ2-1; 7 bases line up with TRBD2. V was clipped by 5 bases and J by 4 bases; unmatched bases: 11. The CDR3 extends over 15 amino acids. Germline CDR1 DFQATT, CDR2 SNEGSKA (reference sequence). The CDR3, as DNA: TGCAGTGCTTATATCCCGGGACTACCATACAATGAGCAGTTCTTC. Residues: CSAYIPGLPYNEQFF.

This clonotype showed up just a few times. The CDR3 coding sequence is TGTGCCAGCAGTTTTATGACAGGGGGCGTTAGAAACCATGAGCAGTTCTTC. Translated, it gives CASSFMTGGVRNHEQFF. The chain joins TRBV27 to TRBJ2-1; 10 bases align to TRBD1. CDR1 MNHEY and CDR2 SMNVEV come from the germline V gene (reference sequence). Unmatched junction bases numbered 13, after V lost 3 bases and J lost 8 bases. This CDR3 is built from 17 residues.

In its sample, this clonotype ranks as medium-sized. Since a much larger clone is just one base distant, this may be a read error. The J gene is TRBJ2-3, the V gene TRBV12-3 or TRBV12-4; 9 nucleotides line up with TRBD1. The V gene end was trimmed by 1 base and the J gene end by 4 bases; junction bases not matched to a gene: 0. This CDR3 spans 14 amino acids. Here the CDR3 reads CASSLGTGADTQYF. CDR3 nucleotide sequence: TGTGCCAGCAGTTTAGGGACAGGGGCAGATACGCAGTATTTT.